The 5 T cell receptor beta chains reported below all come from one sample, sequenced in a study of cytomegalovirus exposure and HLA in healthy donors. The PCR used 60 Vbeta and 13 Jbeta primers. TCRdb's table, derived via immunoSEQ multiplex PCR, lists solely in-frame clones and lacks some. The sample carries 99,000 or so clones, more than 60% recorded once. Sample: PBMCs. These receptors came from a man aged 55 to 69 in good health and CMV-seropositive.

This clone was seen more than once but under ten times. V usage is TRBV19 and J usage is TRBJ1-1; unclear D gene. The CDR3 is 13 amino acids. Trimming removed 3 bases at V and 5 bases at J, with 10 bases between. The V gene's germline CDR1 is LNHDA and CDR2 SQIVND (reference sequence). As DNA, the CDR3 is TGTGCCAGTAGTATCGCGGCGGCTACTGAAGCTTTCTTT. It specifies CASSIAAATEAFF.

This rearrangement joins TRBV5-1 to TRBJ1-2; 7 nucleotides agree with TRBD1. The V gene end was trimmed by 0 bases and the J gene end by 5 bases; junction bases not matched to a gene: 7. Germline CDR1 and CDR2: SGHRS and YFSETQ. The CDR3 consists of 15 residues. The DNA of the CDR3 is TGCGCCAGCAGCTTGGCCCCGGGACAGACATATGGCTACACCTTC. Its protein is CASSLAPGQTYGYTF.

As DNA, the CDR3 is TGCGCCAGCAGCCTTCTAGCGGGGGGTTTTGATACGCAGTATTTT. This translates into CASSLLAGGFDTQYF. V and J are TRBV5-1 and TRBJ2-3; 11 nucleotides agree with TRBD2. CDR3 length: 15 amino acids. Unmatched junction bases numbered 7, after V lost 4 bases and J lost 6 bases. Germline V gene data show CDR1 as SGHRS and CDR2 as YFSETQ. The complete variable domain, with remaining parts taken from reference TRBV5-1 and TRBJ2-3, reads KAGVTQTPRYLIKTRGQQVTLSCSPISGHRSVSWYQQTPGQGLQFLFEYFSETQRNKGNFPGRFSGRQFSNSRSEMNVSTLELGDSALYLCASSLLAGGFDTQYFGPGTRLTVL.

J is TRBJ2-3 and V is TRBV19, with 10 bases identical to TRBD1. CDR3 size: 14 residues. Germline values: CDR1 LNHDA, CDR2 SQIVND (reference sequence). V was clipped by 7 bases and J by 4 bases; unmatched bases: 5. The CDR3 DNA sequence: TGTGCCAGTAACCTCGGACAGGGGGCAGATACGCAGTATTTT. Its protein is CASNLGQGADTQYF.

This chain uses TRBV6-4 with TRBJ2-3; TRBD2 agrees at 11 bases. After removal of 3 bases from V and 8 bases from J, the junction contained 4 bases not matched to a gene. Germline V gene data show CDR1 as MRHNA and CDR2 as SNTAGT. This CDR3 comprises 14 residues. CDR3 coding DNA: TGTGCCAGCAGTGAACTAGCGGGGGCTCTTACGCAGTATTTT. Encoded protein: CASSELAGALTQYF.